Listed below are T cell receptor beta chains from one sample, sequenced in a study of cytomegalovirus exposure and HLA in healthy donors. The assay was immunoSEQ multiplex PCR, and TCRdb's table has in-frame clones only and misses some. The sample includes approximately 85,000 clones, around 80% seen only once; the top ten take 7.3%. Sequencing used PBMCs. The receptors originated from a man younger than 45 in good health and CMV-seronegative. Both conserved end residues are part of each CDR3. A D gene is named only where the DNA matches it firmly. Expanded clones are given a class, and other clones once, few, many or no size at all.

TRBJ2-7	once	TRBD1	TRBV30	TGTGCCTGGAGCCCAACAGGGGGGAACGAGCAGTACTTC	CAWSPTGGNEQYF
TRBJ2-1	-	-	TRBV2	TGTGCCAGCAGTGCTCAAAATCAGGGAATGCGCCCCTACAATGAGCAGTTCTTC	CASSAQNQGMRPYNEQFF
TRBJ2-2	once	TRBD2	TRBV7-3	TGTGCCAGCAGCTTACTCCGGGGGGACACCGGGGAGCTGTTTTTT	CASSLLRGDTGELFF
TRBJ2-1	-	TRBD1	TRBV2	TGTGCCAGCAGGCAAAGACAGGGGGCCCGGACTGACAATGAGCAGTTCTTC	CASRQRQGARTDNEQFF
TRBJ2-7	-	-	TRBV5-1	TGCGCCAGCAGCTTTTTGGGACACTCCTACGAGCAGTACTTC	CASSFLGHSYEQYF
TRBJ1-5	-	-	TRBV6-4	TGTGCCAGCAGTGATAATTCCCAGCCCCAGCATTTT	CASSDNSQPQHF
TRBJ2-1	-	TRBD1	TRBV19	TGTGCCAGTAGTATCGGACAGGGGGCGTTCGCTGCCCTCTCGTCCGCTCTCAATGAGCAGTTCTTC	CASSIGQGAFAALSSALNEQFF
TRBJ1-1	few	-	TRBV5-5	TGTGCCAGCAGCTTAAACAGGGTGGTGAACACTGAAGCTTTCTTT	CASSLNRVVNTEAFF
TRBJ1-3	-	-	TRBV28	TGTGCCAGCAGTTTTGGTCAGGGATGGACTGGAAACACCATATATTTT	CASSFGQGWTGNTIYF
TRBJ1-2	-	TRBD1	TRBV4-1	TGCGCCAGCAGCCAAGGGACAGGGGATGGCTACACCTTC	CASSQGTGDGYTF
TRBJ2-1	-	-	TRBV5-1	TGCGCCAGCAGCTTGGTAGCGGACAATGAGCAGTTCTTC	CASSLVADNEQFF
TRBJ1-6	-	TRBD1	TRBV28	TGTGCCAGCAGGCCTACAGGGGGCCATTCACCCCTCCACTTT	CASRPTGGHSPLHF
TRBJ1-5	-	TRBD1	TRBV7-8	TGTGCCAGCAGCTTAGCGGTTGATCCCGGGACAGATCTCAATCAGCCCCAGCATTTT	CASSLAVDPGTDLNQPQHF
TRBJ1-4	-	TRBD1	TRBV9	TGTGCCAGCAGCGTAGGAGGGGGCGCAGGTGAAAAACTGTTTTTT	CASSVGGGAGEKLFF
TRBJ2-7	-	-	TRBV2	TGTGCCAGCAGTGAGAGATGGCGGGCCACCTACGAGCAGTACTTC	CASSERWRATYEQYF
TRBJ1-5	-	-	TRBV6-5	TGTGCCAGCAGACAGGGTGGTCAGCCCCAGCATTTT	CASRQGGQPQHF
TRBJ2-5	-	-	TRBV6-5	TGTGCCAGCAGTTATGATGTGGGCCGGGAGACCCAGTACTTC	CASSYDVGRETQYF
TRBJ2-1	-	-	TRBV25-1	TGTGCCAGCAGTGACAGAGGTGAGCAGTTCTTC	CASSDRGEQFF
TRBJ2-7	once	TRBD1	TRBV7-2	TGTGCCAGCAGCCCCGGACAGGGATGGGACGAGCAGTACTTC	CASSPGQGWDEQYF
TRBJ2-5	-	-	TRBV14	TGTGCCAGCAGCCAACAGGGGACGGAGACCCAGTACTTC	CASSQQGTETQYF
TRBJ2-3	-	-	TRBV5-1	TGCGCCAGCAGCTTGGGCAGGGGAATCGACTGGGGCACAGATACGCAGTATTTT	CASSLGRGIDWGTDTQYF
TRBJ1-3	-	-	TRBV10-2	TGCGCCAGCAGTGAGTCTGAGTTATTCTTGGGAAACACCATATATTTT	CASSESELFLGNTIYF
TRBJ1-1	-	-	TRBV30	TGTGCCTGGAGCCCCGGGACAACTAACGCAGCTTTCTTT	CAWSPGTTNAAFF
TRBJ1-4	-	-	TRBV5-1	TGCGCCAGCAGCTCCTCGGGTAATGAAAAACTGTTTTTT	CASSSSGNEKLFF
TRBJ1-2	few	-	TRBV5-4	TGTGCCAGCAGCTTGGCCGCCACGGACTATGGCTACACCTTC	CASSLAATDYGYTF
TRBJ2-2	-	-	TRBV18	TGTGCCAGCTCACCAGTCCAGGGGAACACCGGGGAGCTGTTTTTT	CASSPVQGNTGELFF
TRBJ2-7	-	-	TRBV5-4	TGTGCCAGCAGCTTGGAGCGGAACTCATACGAGCAGTACTTC	CASSLERNSYEQYF
TRBJ2-2	-	TRBD1	TRBV28	TGTGCCAGCACCCTCCCGGGACAGGGTACCACCGGGGAGCTGTTTTTT	CASTLPGQGTTGELFF
TRBJ2-1	-	-	TRBV5-1	TGCGCCAGCAGCCCTACCGGGGGGACAAACAATGAGCAGTTCTTC	CASSPTGGTNNEQFF
TRBJ2-3	-	TRBD2	TRBV5-1	TGCGCCAGCAGCTGGGGACTAGCTCTTATCACAGATACGCAGTATTTT	CASSWGLALITDTQYF
TRBJ1-6	-	TRBD1	TRBV10-3	TGTGCCATCAGGACAGGGGTCGCTTCACCCCTCCACTTT	CAIRTGVASPLHF
TRBJ1-5	-	TRBD1	TRBV28	TGTGCCAGCAATCCCGGGACAGGGCTTCTTCAGCCCCAGCATTTT	CASNPGTGLLQPQHF
TRBJ2-1	-	-	TRBV19	TGTGCCAGTAGTATCCTCAGGTCGGGGGATTCCTACAATGAGCAGTTCTTC	CASSILRSGDSYNEQFF
TRBJ2-7	-	-	TRBV28	TGTGCCAGCAGTTTAGGTGCGGGGGCGAAATCCTCCGTGTACGAGCAGTACTTC	CASSLGAGAKSSVYEQYF
TRBJ2-2	-	-	TRBV25-1	TGTGCCAGCAGCCTTCTGGGCGGATTCGGGGGTCCCGGGGAGCTGTTTTTT	CASSLLGGFGGPGELFF
TRBJ1-1	-	-	TRBV29-1	TGCAGCGCCACCGGGGGGTCAGGGATGGCTTTCTTT	CSATGGSGMAFF
TRBJ2-1	-	TRBD1	TRBV11-3	TGTGCCAGCAGCTTAGTCGGACAGGGGGGGAATGAGCAGTTCTTC	CASSLVGQGGNEQFF
TRBJ1-2	-	-	TRBV14	TGTGCCAGCAGCCAAGCAGGGACTCATGGCTACACCTTC	CASSQAGTHGYTF
TRBJ1-1	-	-	TRBV4-2	TGTGCCAGCAGCCAAGATATGTCCCCGCGGGACACTGAAGCTTTCTTT	CASSQDMSPRDTEAFF
TRBJ1-5	few	TRBD1	TRBV19	TGTGCCAGTAGTATAGTACAGGGGTGGTATAGCAATCAGCCCCAGCATTTT	CASSIVQGWYSNQPQHF
TRBJ1-1	few	-	TRBV7-6	TGTGCCAGCAGCTTAGCTTATCTAACCGAAGCTTTCTTT	CASSLAYLTEAFF
TRBJ2-1	-	-	TRBV4-1	TGCGCCAGCAGCCAACTGGGCCTATCCAACAATGAGCAGTTCTTC	CASSQLGLSNNEQFF
TRBJ2-7	-	-	TRBV7-8	TGTGCCAGTAGATTAGGCTCGACGGGATTATACGAGCAGTACTTC	CASRLGSTGLYEQYF
TRBJ2-5	-	TRBD2	TRBV7-6	TGTGCCAGCAGCATAGGGACTAGCCGAGAGACCCAGTACTTC	CASSIGTSRETQYF
TRBJ1-1	few	-	TRBV5-1	TGCGCCAGCAGCGACAAGACAGGTGACACTGAAGCTTTCTTT	CASSDKTGDTEAFF
TRBJ2-7	-	-	TRBV25-1	TGTGCCAGCAGTGAATCTCAGGGGGGCCCCTACGAGCAGTACTTC	CASSESQGGPYEQYF
TRBJ2-5	-	TRBD2	TRBV30	TGTGCCTGGAGTAGACTAGCGGGGGGGGAGACCCAGTACTTC	CAWSRLAGGETQYF
TRBJ1-1	-	-	TRBV19	TGTGCCAGTAGTACCCACAGAGAAGCTTTCTTT	CASSTHREAFF
TRBJ1-4	-	TRBD1	TRBV27	TGTGCCAGCAGTTTAGGAAGGGACAGGGCTAATGAAAAACTGTTTTTT	CASSLGRDRANEKLFF
TRBJ2-3	-	TRBD2	TRBV4-3	TGCGCCAGCAGCTCGCGGGGGACAGATACGCAGTATTTT	CASSSRGTDTQYF
TRBJ1-3	once	-	TRBV4-2	TGTGCCAGTACGGCTTCGGAGAGGCTGAACACCATATATTTT	CASTASERLNTIYF
TRBJ1-2	once	-	TRBV5-6	TGTGCCAGCAGCTCGGGGACTTTCTATGGCTACACCTTC	CASSSGTFYGYTF
TRBJ1-5	few	-	TRBV2	TGTGCCAGCAGTCCCGACAGCCGATATAGCAATCAGCCCCAGCATTTT	CASSPDSRYSNQPQHF
TRBJ2-7	-	-	TRBV9	TGTGCCAGCAGCGTAGTCCCGGGGGCCTACGAGCAGTACTTC	CASSVVPGAYEQYF
TRBJ1-5	-	-	TRBV5-6	TGTGCCAGCAGCTTGTACCGGGGGAGCAATCAGCCCCAGCATTTT	CASSLYRGSNQPQHF
TRBJ2-7	-	-	TRBV6-1	TGTGCCAGCAGTGGGCGGGCGACCTACGAGCAGTACTTC	CASSGRATYEQYF
TRBJ2-5	once	-	TRBV18	TGTGCCAGCTCAGACAAAGAGACCCAGTACTTC	CASSDKETQYF